These T cell receptor beta chains were read from a single sample in a study of T cells expressing NK-cell markers. Using the 5' RACE reads, TCRdb records one entry per CDR3 protein without DNA. The record lists 500,000 to 700,000 distinct CDR3 sequences, of which the ten most abundant hold approximately 3.6%. The sequencing input was blood T cells: a sorted CD56 or NKG2C T cell subset, CD4+ or CD8+ T cells, or bulk PBMC T cells (not recorded which). These receptor sequences come from a man aged 18 to 35 in good health. Each CDR3 is given with its conserved first and last residue.

len	v_gene	j_gene	CDR3aa
18	TRBV15	TRBJ2-7	CATSRDSGGGPVRYEQYF
15	TRBV12-3/TRBV12-4	TRBJ2-1	CASSQTGQGNHEQFF
14	TRBV12-3/TRBV12-4	TRBJ2-1	CASSGQGTRGEQFF
16	TRBV2	TRBJ2-2	CASSVSWDRAAGELFF
15	TRBV9	TRBJ1-1	CASSVEGQEGTEAFF
13	TRBV10-3	TRBJ2-7	CATEDRATYEQYF
14	TRBV27	TRBJ2-1	CASSFSSGGAQQFF
15	TRBV20-1	TRBJ1-3	CSAKSGQGSGNTIYF
15	TRBV25-1	TRBJ2-1	CASSESMVRDNEQFF
15	TRBV10-3	TRBJ2-3	CAISEGAGDTDTQYF
15	TRBV12-3/TRBV12-4	TRBJ2-1	CASSSGGSVYNEQFF
13	TRBV4-1	TRBJ1-1	CASSQNRNTEAFF
15	TRBV9	TRBJ2-1	CASSVTGQGSGEQFF
18	TRBV9	TRBJ2-1	CASRDVEEGGLAGDEQFF
15	TRBV25-1	TRBJ2-7	CASSPIRDRSYEQYF